The 18 T cell receptor beta chains below were found in one sample sequenced in a study of CD8 T cells in Susac syndrome. Random hexamers were used to reverse transcribe roughly 0.5 to 1 ug of RNA. Using its own MiXCR run on the immunoSEQ multiplex PCR reads, TCRdb lists one record per CDR3 protein. The sample holds around 130,000 distinct CDR3 sequences, more than 75% seen once. Sequencing input: CD8+ T cells from PBMCs. All receptors derive from a human donor with multiple sclerosis.

This sequence joins TRBV7-6 and TRBJ2-1; D not resolved. The germline V gene has CDR1 SGHVS and CDR2 FNYEAQ. The CDR3 contains 12 residues. Trimming left V 2 bases short and J 10 bases short, with 9 bases between. The CDR3 reads CASSLLSEEQFF. CDR3 nucleotides: TGTGCCAGCAGCTTACTAAGCGAAGAGCAGTTCTTC.

The chain carries TRBV10-2 and TRBJ1-2; D remains unclear. The V gene lost 1 base and the J gene lost 6 bases, with 12 bases spanning the gap. Germline V gene data show CDR1 as WSHSY and CDR2 as SAAADI. The CDR3 spans 14 residues. CDR3 coding DNA: TGCGCCAGCAGTGAGTTAAGAAGGTTTAATGGCTACACCTTC. As protein: CASSELRRFNGYTF.

This clonotype was seen a single time. The chain carries TRBV10-2 and TRBJ2-2, with D possibly matching TRBD2 (5 bases). The CDR3 covers 14 residues. Germline lookup yields CDR1 WSHSY and CDR2 SAAADI. Trimming took 0 bases from V and 13 from J, leaving 15 bases between them. The CDR3 DNA sequence: TGCGCCAGCAGTGAGTCGAAACGGGATGAAAGGCTGTTTTTT. Translated: CASSESKRDERLFF.

The chain carries TRBV28 and TRBJ2-1, with D perhaps TRBD1 (6 bases). From germline, CDR1 is MDHEN and CDR2 SYDVKM. The CDR3 runs 16 residues. Deletions cut 5 bases from V and 3 bases from J, with 17 bases between. The CDR3 region has the DNA TGTGCCAGCAGTACCCCCCGACAGGAGGACTACAATGAGCAGTTCTTC. Its protein product is CASSTPRQEDYNEQFF.

The gene calls are TRBV29-1 and TRBJ2-7; tentative D call: TRBD1 (7 bases). With 4 bases removed from V and 2 bases from J, the gap between germline ends came to 12 bases. Germline CDR1 and CDR2: SQVTM and ANQGSEA. The CDR3 runs 13 residues. Here the CDR3 DNA reads TGCAGCGTTGCTGGGGGGACAGCCTACGAGCAGTACTTC. Protein: CSVAGGTAYEQYF.

The chain combines TRBV7-8 with TRBJ1-1, with D perhaps matching TRBD1 (5 bases). The CDR3 length is 14 residues. Trimming cost V 2 bases and J 6 bases, with 13 bases left between them. In germline, CDR1 is SGHVS, CDR2 FQNEAQ. The CDR3 region is CASSLPRGRAEAFF. In DNA form, the CDR3 reads TGTGCCAGCAGCTTACCTCGGGGGAGGGCTGAAGCTTTCTTT.

The chain combines TRBV6-2 or TRBV6-3 with TRBJ2-7; possible D gene TRBD2, 5 bases. Germline CDR1 and CDR2: MNHEY and SVGEGT. The CDR3 has 14 residues. V dropped 10 bases and J dropped 0 bases, with 16 bases sitting between them. CDR3: CATEGALYSYEQYF. CDR3 in DNA: TGTGCCACCGAGGGAGCCTTATACTCCTACGAGCAGTACTTC.

This CDR3 reads CASSVVSGSETQYF. CDR3 coding DNA: TGTGCCAGCAGCGTAGTTAGCGGGAGTGAGACCCAGTACTTC. This chain uses TRBV9 with TRBJ2-5; 9 nucleotides line up with TRBD2. CDR1 is SGDLS and CDR2 is YYNGEE in the germline V gene. Losses at the gene ends were 0 bases for V and 5 bases for J; bases not matched to a gene: 2. This CDR3 is built from 14 residues.

The gene calls are TRBV5-1 and TRBJ2-2; possibly TRBD2 for D (6 bases). Per germline, CDR1 SGHRS and CDR2 YFSETQ. CDR3 length: 16 amino acids. Between the trimmed V and J ends, which lost 5 bases and 1 base, there was a span of 15 bases. This CDR3 reads CASSFSGKVNTGELFF. As DNA, the CDR3 is TGCGCCAGCAGTTTTAGCGGTAAAGTGAACACCGGGGAGCTGTTTTTT.

This chain links TRBV27 with TRBJ2-1; D gene unclear. Germline assignment: CDR1 MNHEY and CDR2 SMNVEV (reference sequence). Trimming removed 4 bases at V and 0 bases at J, with 7 bases between. The CDR3 runs 14 residues. In DNA, the CDR3 is TGTGCCAGCAGTTATGGGGACTCCTACAATGAGCAGTTCTTC. Its translation is CASSYGDSYNEQFF.

The V and J genes are TRBV24-1 and TRBJ2-6; no firm D call. CDR1 and CDR2 from the germline V gene are KGHDR and SFDVKD. Trimming left V 0 bases short and J 3 bases short, with 8 bases between. CDR3 length equals 16 residues. The CDR3 DNA reads as TGTGCCACCAGTGATTTGACGGTGGATGGGGCCAACGTCCTGACTTTC. It translates to CATSDLTVDGANVLTF.

The V gene is TRBV7-9, the J gene TRBJ2-2; no firm D call. Germline assignment: CDR1 SEHNR and CDR2 FQNEAQ (reference sequence). The V end lost 8 bases, the J end lost 3 bases, and 7 bases lay between the germline ends. There are 12 residues in the CDR3. The CDR3 here is CASPRDTGELFF. The CDR3 nucleotides are TGTGCCAGCCCCCGGGACACCGGGGAGCTGTTTTTT.

The chain links TRBV2 to TRBJ2-6; D is ambiguous. The CDR3 extends over 13 amino acids. CDR1 is SNHLY, CDR2 FYNNEI, per germline. V lost 4 bases and J lost 3, with 4 bases in between. The CDR3 protein is CASSGGGANVLTF. CDR3 nucleotide sequence: TGTGCCAGCAGTGGAGGTGGGGCCAACGTCCTGACTTTC. Based on the CDR3 plus reference TRBV2 and TRBJ2-6, the full variable domain is EPEVTQTPSHQVTQMGQEVILRCVPISNHLYFYWYRQILGQKVEFLVSFYNNEISEKSEIFDDQFSVERPDGSNFTLKIRSTKLEDSAMYFCASSGGGANVLTFGAGSRLTVL.

V and J are TRBV6-5 and TRBJ1-2, with D perhaps TRBD1 (5 bases). The V gene lost 3 bases and the J gene lost 3 bases, with 17 bases spanning the gap. The CDR3 spans 16 residues. Germline lookup yields CDR1 MNHEY and CDR2 SVGAGI. The DNA for the CDR3 is TGTGCCAGCAGTTATTCCCGTACCGGGACGGACTATGGCTACACCTTC. Encoded protein: CASSYSRTGTDYGYTF.

This CDR3 is CASTADSLEEQYF. CDR3 DNA: TGTGCCAGCACAGCGGACAGTTTGGAAGAGCAGTACTTC. The chain recombines TRBV27 with TRBJ2-7; D perhaps matches TRBD1 (6 bases). Germline CDR1 and CDR2: MNHEY and SMNVEV (reference sequence). This CDR3 contains 13 residues. Trimming left V 7 bases short and J 7 bases short, with 17 bases between.

The CDR3 loop reads CSARARGLYEQYF. The CDR3 DNA is TGCAGTGCTAGAGCAAGGGGACTGTACGAGCAGTACTTC. The V call is TRBV20-1, the J call TRBJ2-7; a weak D match, TRBD2 (6 bases). The CDR3 loop spans 13 amino acids. V was cut by 1 base and J by 4 bases, with 11 bases left in between. Germline lookup yields CDR1 DFQATT and CDR2 SNEGSKA (reference sequence).

This clonotype was recorded once. The gene calls are TRBV27 and TRBJ2-7, with D hard to call. There are 14 residues in the CDR3. Germline V CDR1 and CDR2: MNHEY, SMNVEV (reference sequence). Trimming took 1 base from V and 2 from J, leaving 9 bases between them. CDR3: CASSLWGRPYEQYF. The CDR3 DNA reads TGTGCCAGCAGTTTATGGGGTCGGCCCTACGAGCAGTACTTC.

This chain connects TRBV18 to TRBJ2-5; D perhaps matches TRBD2 (6 bases). This CDR3 comprises 14 residues. CDR1 is KGHSH, CDR2 LQKENI, per germline. Trimming left V 2 bases short and J 7 bases short, with 14 bases between. The CDR3 nucleotides are TGTGCCAGCTCACCAGGAGGGTTCTCGTCGACCCAGTACTTC. Its protein is CASSPGGFSSTQYF.